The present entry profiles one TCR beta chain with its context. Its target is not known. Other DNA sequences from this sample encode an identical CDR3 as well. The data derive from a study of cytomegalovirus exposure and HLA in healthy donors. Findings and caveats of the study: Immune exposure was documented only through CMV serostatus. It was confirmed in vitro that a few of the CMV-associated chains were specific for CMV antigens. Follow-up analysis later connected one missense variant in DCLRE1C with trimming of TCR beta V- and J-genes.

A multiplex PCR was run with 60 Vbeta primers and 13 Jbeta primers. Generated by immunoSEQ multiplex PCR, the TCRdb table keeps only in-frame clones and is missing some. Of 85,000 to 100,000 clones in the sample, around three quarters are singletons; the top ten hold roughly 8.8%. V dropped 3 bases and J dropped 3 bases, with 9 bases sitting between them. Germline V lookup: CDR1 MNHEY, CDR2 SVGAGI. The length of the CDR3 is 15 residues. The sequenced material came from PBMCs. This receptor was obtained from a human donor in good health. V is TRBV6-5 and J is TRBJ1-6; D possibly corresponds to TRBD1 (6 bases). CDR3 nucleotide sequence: TGTGCCAGCAGTTATGAGGGGGACTATAATTCACCCCTCCACTTT. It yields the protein CASSYEGDYNSPLHF.